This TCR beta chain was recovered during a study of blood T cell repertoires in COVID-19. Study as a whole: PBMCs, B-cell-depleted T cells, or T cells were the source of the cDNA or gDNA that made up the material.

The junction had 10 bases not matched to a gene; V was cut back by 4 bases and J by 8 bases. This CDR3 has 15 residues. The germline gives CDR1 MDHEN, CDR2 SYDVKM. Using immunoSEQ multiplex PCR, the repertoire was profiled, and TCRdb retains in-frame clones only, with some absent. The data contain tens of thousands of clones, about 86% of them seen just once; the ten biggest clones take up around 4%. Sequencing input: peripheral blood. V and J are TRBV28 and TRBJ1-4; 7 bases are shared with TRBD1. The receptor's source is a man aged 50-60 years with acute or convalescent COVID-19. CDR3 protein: CASSSRADREEKLFF. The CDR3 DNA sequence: TGTGCCAGCAGTTCCAGAGCCGACAGGGAGGAAAAACTGTTTTTT.